This T cell receptor (beta chain) came from a study of blood T cell repertoires in COVID-19 (TCRdb year 2020). About the study as a whole: Samples covering the acute and convalescent phases of COVID-19 were provided by collaborators in the United States, Italy and Spain. The repertoires were released in a freely available public database intended as a resource for research on the immune response to SARS-CoV-2. Sample metadata almost always included a de-identified subject ID, COVID-19 status, age in years and sex. The samples were drawn from two sources: the first 160 participants of the ongoing ImmuneRACE study, and 1,254 subjects contributed by 6 global collaborators. The material from the prospective study consisted of cDNA or gDNA derived from T cells, B-cell-depleted T cells, or PBMCs. Deeply sampled blood TCRbeta repertoires from subjects exposed to, actively infected with, or recovered from COVID-19 were included in the dataset. Where available, HLA class I and class II types were obtained from metadata supplied by the sample provider rather than from assay-based typing. The research as a whole found: The amount of clinical and demographic metadata varied by source and participant and was provided uncurated.

As to this clone: Its antigen target is currently unknown. No much larger clonotype is one base removed from it; base qualities were not supplied.

Each collaborating institution followed its own protocols to collect whole blood in K2EDTA tubes. For TCRbeta analysis, collaborators shipped samples in one of three forms: frozen whole blood, isolated PBMCs, or DNA extracted from either of those sample types. The germline V gene sets CDR1 to MDHEN and CDR2 to SYDVKM. At the junction V is shortened by 3 bases and J by 3 bases, with 14 bases in between. The CDR3 numbers 15 residues from cysteine through phenylalanine. CDR3 DNA only is kept here, 45 bases in frame from base 1. The immunoSEQ Assay, a bias-controlled multiplex PCR, was used to amplify TCRbeta CDR3 regions from genomic DNA. As for the authors' bioinformatics: The number of nucleated cells in each sample was estimated from the amplification of reference gene primers within the assay. To quantify the absolute abundance of each unique TCRbeta CDR3 rearrangement, sequence reads were collapsed and filtered. For each sample, productive Simpson clonality was calculated as the square root of Simpson's diversity index over productive rearrangements. The immuneACCESS repertoire file appears here via TCRdb, limited to in-frame rearrangements. These files lack a portion of the clones; in checked studies, under half of the deficit traces to unresolved V genes, and the cause of the others is not known. V, J and clone size are those of that table, while D and trimming were read from the DNA. Present in this sample are under 250,000 clones, about 91% of which were seen just once. The ten biggest clones cover approximately 1.2% of the sample.

The TCR sequence derives from a man younger than 45 with acute or convalescent COVID-19. Sequencing was done on a sample of peripheral blood. This sequence uses TRBV28 and TRBJ1-1, with the D segment identity uncertain. Read as DNA, the sequence is TGTGCCAGCAGTTTTATTTTGTGGGAGGACACTGAAGCTTTCTTT. Translated, it reads CASSFILWEDTEAFF.